This record concerns one T cell receptor (beta chain) sequence. This specimen comes from a study of shared clonotypes between healthy human individuals. Clones were read by immunoSEQ multiplex PCR, and TCRdb kept only the in-frame ones, dropping some. The sample yields about 980,000 clones, 60% to 85% seen once. The sample comprised memory CD4+ T cells sorted from blood. The subset denotes: CD45RA-negative fraction. This TCR derives from a man aged 18-30 years in good health.

CDR3 DNA: TGTGCCAGCAGTTACCGGACAGGGGGCTTCTACGAGCAGTACTTC. It codes for CASSYRTGGFYEQYF. The chain is built from TRBV6-5 and TRBJ2-7; 11 bases match TRBD1. This CDR3 spans 15 amino acids. V lost 2 bases to trimming and J lost 3 bases; unmatched junction nucleotides: 3. Germline lookup yields CDR1 MNHEY and CDR2 SVGAGI.